Following are 27 T cell receptor beta chains from one sample sequenced in a study of blood T cell repertoires in COVID-19. The table came from immunoSEQ multiplex PCR; TCRdb's copy has only in-frame clones and leaves some out. The sample has about 260,000 clones; more than 75% are singletons. Sequenced: peripheral blood. These receptors all come from a woman between 50 and 59 years old with acute or convalescent COVID-19.

The rearrangement uses TRBV9 and TRBJ1-1, with a weak D call TRBD1 (5 bases). The germline V gene encodes CDR1 SGDLS and CDR2 YYNGEE. The CDR3 runs to 17 residues. V was shortened by 0 bases and J by 3 bases, with 18 bases between the two germline ends. This CDR3 reads CASSVVRGGGDDTEAFF. Written as DNA, the CDR3 is TGTGCCAGCAGCGTAGTACGCGGTGGAGGGGACGACACTGAAGCTTTCTTT.

The gene calls are TRBV6-5 and TRBJ2-1; D is unclear. The germline CDR1 and CDR2 sequences are MNHEY and SVGAGI. Trimming removed 0 bases at V and 4 bases at J, with 7 bases between. The CDR3 consists of 14 residues. The CDR3 spells CASSYSSGYNEQFF. The CDR3 DNA follows: TGTGCCAGCAGTTACTCGTCAGGATACAATGAGCAGTTCTTC.

The CDR3 DNA sequence: TGTGCCATCGAGGGGCGACTAGCGGGCGGGGCATACGAGCAGTACTTC. Translated, it gives CAIEGRLAGGAYEQYF. The gene calls are TRBV10-3 and TRBJ2-7; 10 nucleotides line up with TRBD2. CDR1 is ENHRY and CDR2 is SYGVKD in the germline V gene. This CDR3 is 16 amino acids long. V was clipped by 8 bases and J by 4 bases; unmatched bases: 14.

The genes are TRBV2 and TRBJ2-2; 9 nucleotides agree with TRBD2. The CDR3 is made up of 17 amino acids. CDR1 is SNHLY and CDR2 is FYNNEI in the germline V gene. Trimming removed 5 bases from V and 3 bases from J; junction bases left unmatched: 10. CDR3 nucleotide sequence: TGTGCCAGCAGTTCCTCCGGGACTAGCAAACACACCGGGGAGCTGTTTTTT. Translated, it gives CASSSSGTSKHTGELFF.

This chain links TRBV5-4 with TRBJ1-2; 9 nucleotides line up with TRBD1. CDR1 is SGHNT, CDR2 YYREEE, per germline (reference sequence). Losses at the gene ends were 9 bases for V and 4 bases for J; bases not matched to a gene: 13. The length of the CDR3 is 15 residues. CDR3 protein: CATYLDRGGSYGYTF. CDR3 coding DNA: TGTGCCACGTACTTGGACAGGGGCGGAAGCTATGGCTACACCTTC. The variable domain in full, with the rest retrieved from reference TRBV5-4 and TRBJ1-2, is ETGVTQSPTHLIKTRGQQVTLRCSSQSGHNTVSWYQQALGQGPQFIFQYYREEENGRGNFPPRFSGLQFPNYSSELNVNALELDDSALYLCATYLDRGGSYGYTFGSGTRLTVV.

This clone occurred once. The DNA of the CDR3 is TGCAGCGCCGCAGGGGGCCGGAATGAAAAACTGTTTTTT. It yields the protein CSAAGGRNEKLFF. The J gene is TRBJ1-4, the V gene TRBV29-1, with TRBD1 identical over 8 bases. This CDR3 has 13 amino acids. J was trimmed by 5 bases and V by 7 bases; bases with no gene match: 6. Germline-derived CDR1 and CDR2 are SQVTM and ANQGSEA.

The chain combines TRBV10-3 with TRBJ2-5; D gene uncertain. Germline CDR1 and CDR2: ENHRY and SYGVKD. V was clipped by 5 bases and J by 0 bases, with 7 bases between them. The CDR3 has 13 residues. Here the CDR3 DNA reads TGTGCCATCAGTATAGGAGACCAAGAGACCCAGTACTTC. Protein product: CAISIGDQETQYF.

This chain connects TRBV6-2 or TRBV6-3 to TRBJ2-1; 9 bases map to TRBD2. The CDR3 runs to 15 residues. Germline V lookup: CDR1 MNHEY, CDR2 SVGEGT. With 2 bases clipped from V and 8 bases from J, the junction kept 7 bases outside the gene matches. CDR3 loop: CASSYPGASGDEQFF. The CDR3 bases are TGTGCCAGCAGTTACCCCGGGGCTAGCGGGGATGAGCAGTTCTTC.

The DNA of the CDR3 is TGCAGCGTTGACAAGGGGTACTATGGCTACACCTTC. Protein sequence: CSVDKGYYGYTF. This chain links TRBV29-1 with TRBJ1-2; TRBD1 is a possible D gene (5 bases). Germline V gene lookup returns CDR1 SQVTM and CDR2 ANQGSEA. This CDR3 is built from 12 residues. V gave up 3 bases and J gave up 3 bases, with 8 bases separating them.

This clone showed up just once. This rearrangement joins TRBV5-1 to TRBJ2-7; 7 bases fit TRBD1. Germline CDR1 SGHRS, CDR2 YFSETQ. Trimming cost V 4 bases and J 2 bases; bases outside gene matches: 12. The CDR3 contains 16 residues. Here the CDR3 reads CASSDGWKGATYEQYF. The CDR3, as DNA: TGCGCCAGCAGCGATGGTTGGAAGGGGGCTACCTACGAGCAGTACTTC.

The V and J genes are TRBV10-3 and TRBJ2-1; TRBD2 matches 7 bases. This CDR3 is built from 14 residues. The V gene's germline CDR1 is ENHRY and CDR2 SYGVKD. V was clipped by 7 bases and J by 8 bases; unmatched bases: 11. The CDR3 bases are TGTGCCATCAACGCGGGAGAGTTAGTGGATGAGCAGTTCTTC. It is translated as CAINAGELVDEQFF.

This clone was recorded a few times. The gene calls are TRBV6-1 and TRBJ2-6, with a tentative D call TRBD1 (6 bases). Per the germline V gene, CDR1 is MNHNS and CDR2 is SASEGT. CDR3 length: 15 residues. V lost 2 bases and J lost 2, with 7 bases in between. CDR3 residues: CASSETGTGANVLTF. CDR3 DNA sequence: TGTGCCAGCAGTGAAACAGGGACTGGGGCCAACGTCCTGACTTTC.

CDR3 in amino acids: CASSRTGSVIHTDTQYF. The CDR3 bases are TGTGCCAGTAGCCGAACGGGGTCGGTTATTCACACAGATACGCAGTATTTT. The chain has TRBV19 and TRBJ2-3; TRBD2 might be the D (5 bases). The CDR3 is 17 amino acids. Trimming removed 6 bases from V and 2 bases from J, with 21 bases in between. Germline CDR1 is LNHDA and CDR2 is SQIVND (reference sequence).

The J gene is TRBJ1-2, the V gene TRBV2; D uncertain. V lost 2 bases and J 4 bases, leaving 8 bases between the germline ends. This CDR3 has 13 amino acids. Germline CDR1 is SNHLY and CDR2 is FYNNEI. In nucleotides, the CDR3 is TGTGCCAGCAGTGAACGCCGGTCCTATGGCTACACCTTC. It specifies CASSERRSYGYTF. The full variable domain, completed using reference TRBV2 and TRBJ1-2, is EPEVTQTPSHQVTQMGQEVILRCVPISNHLYFYWYRQILGQKVEFLVSFYNNEISEKSEIFDDQFSVERPDGSNFTLKIRSTKLEDSAMYFCASSERRSYGYTFGSGTRLTVV.

The chain links TRBV5-1 to TRBJ1-4, with a tentative D call TRBD1 (6 bases). The length of the CDR3 is 15 residues. Germline assignment: CDR1 SGHRS and CDR2 YFSETQ. Deletions cut 4 bases from V and 2 bases from J, with 12 bases between. CDR3 nucleotide sequence: TGCGCCAGCAGCGTTGGACAGTTCACTAATGAAAAACTGTTTTTT. It specifies CASSVGQFTNEKLFF.

This chain joins TRBV5-5 and TRBJ2-1, with 9 bases matching TRBD1. Germline assignment: CDR1 SGHKS and CDR2 YYEKEE (reference sequence). CDR3 length equals 14 residues. The V and J ends lost 6 bases and 6 bases, in that order; junction bases with no gene match: 7. The CDR3 here is CASNRQGVSNEQFF. CDR3 nucleotides: TGTGCCAGCAATCGACAGGGGGTGAGCAATGAGCAGTTCTTC.

With respect to this clone: This CDR3 is also generated by other DNA sequences in the sample. The rearrangement uses TRBV27 and TRBJ1-2; the D is unclear. This CDR3 region has 12 residues. CDR1 and CDR2 (germline): MNHEY, SMNVEV (reference sequence). The V end was cut by 4 bases, the J end by 8 bases, with 11 bases between. CDR3 sequence reads: CASSYRGYGYTF. CDR3 nucleotides: TGTGCCAGCAGTTATCGAGGGTACGGCTACACCTTC.

This clone was picked up one time. The CDR3 spells CATRESNYNEQFF. The CDR3 DNA reads as TGTGCCACCCGCGAGTCTAACTACAATGAGCAGTTCTTC. The rearrangement joins TRBV24-1 to TRBJ2-1; D gene unclear. V lost 9 bases, J lost 3 bases, and 11 bases lay in between. CDR3 length equals 13 residues. Germline CDR1 and CDR2: KGHDR and SFDVKD.

The chain joins TRBV5-1 to TRBJ2-3; D unclear. The CDR3 has 12 amino acids. The V gene lost 1 base and the J gene lost 6 bases, with 6 bases spanning the gap. Germline V lookup: CDR1 SGHRS, CDR2 YFSETQ. The CDR3 sequence: CASSLMRDTQYF. In DNA form, the CDR3 reads TGCGCCAGCAGCTTGATGAGGGATACGCAGTATTTT. The variable domain in full, with the rest retrieved from reference TRBV5-1 and TRBJ2-3, is KAGVTQTPRYLIKTRGQQVTLSCSPISGHRSVSWYQQTPGQGLQFLFEYFSETQRNKGNFPGRFSGRQFSNSRSEMNVSTLELGDSALYLCASSLMRDTQYFGPGTRLTVL.

The chain joins TRBV27 to TRBJ1-5; D remains unclear. Looked up from germline, CDR1 is MNHEY and CDR2 is SMNVEV (reference sequence). CDR3 size: 21 residues. V shed 5 bases and J shed 1 base, with 30 bases lying between them. The CDR3 nucleotides read TGTGCCAGCAGTCCCAGATGGAGGGTAGTGGGAAAGGCTGTAAGCAATCAGCCCCAGCATTTT. As protein: CASSPRWRVVGKAVSNQPQHF.

This rearrangement joins TRBV11-3 to TRBJ2-7; 8 bases are shared with TRBD2. CDR3 length: 18 residues. The germline V gene has CDR1 SGHNT and CDR2 YENEEA. V shed 7 bases, J shed 2 bases, and the junction held 19 bases outside the gene matches. The chain's CDR3 is CASTTSGGSLIPPYEQYF. The DNA for the CDR3 is TGTGCCAGCACTACTAGCGGTGGTAGCTTGATTCCCCCCTACGAGCAGTACTTC.

V gene TRBV11-2 combines with J gene TRBJ2-1, with unresolved D. V lost 2 bases and J lost 7, with 6 bases in between. The CDR3 runs 12 residues. Germline V gene lookup returns CDR1 SGHAT and CDR2 FQNNGV. The CDR3 sequence: CASSLWLNEQFF. The CDR3 nucleotides are TGTGCCAGCAGCTTATGGCTTAATGAGCAGTTCTTC.

The gene calls are TRBV19 and TRBJ1-1; weak D call: TRBD1 (6 bases). The CDR3 runs to 13 residues. Trimming took 4 bases from V and 1 from J, leaving 7 bases between them. From germline, CDR1 is LNHDA and CDR2 SQIVND (reference sequence). The CDR3 DNA sequence: TGTGCCAGTAGTAGGGGACAGAACACTGAAGCTTTCTTT. Residues: CASSRGQNTEAFF.

CDR3 protein: CASSEVQGHTEAFF. DNA of the CDR3: TGTGCCAGCAGTGAAGTTCAGGGGCACACTGAAGCTTTCTTT. This chain links TRBV6-1 with TRBJ1-1, with a possible D match to TRBD1 (6 bases). V was shortened by 1 base and J by 3 bases, with 9 bases between the two germline ends. This CDR3 comprises 14 residues. Germline V gene lookup returns CDR1 MNHNS and CDR2 SASEGT.

The V call is TRBV7-3, the J call TRBJ2-3, with a possible D match to TRBD1 (6 bases). Trimming pared 1 base from V and 3 bases from J, leaving 11 bases between. Germline CDR1 SGHTA, CDR2 FQGTGA. This CDR3 comprises 15 residues. In nucleotides, the CDR3 is TGTGCCAGCAGCTTAAACAGGGTTGGGACAGATACGCAGTATTTT. Translation gives CASSLNRVGTDTQYF.

The chain recombines TRBV11-2 with TRBJ1-3; the D is unclear. The CDR3 is made up of 15 amino acids. From germline, CDR1 is SGHAT and CDR2 FQNNGV. With 4 bases removed from V and 4 bases from J, the gap between germline ends came to 14 bases. The DNA for the CDR3 is TGTGCCAGCAGCTCGCGACTCCTATTCGGAAACACCATATATTTT. It specifies CASSSRLLFGNTIYF. Based on the CDR3 plus reference TRBV11-2 and TRBJ1-3, the full variable domain is EAGVAQSPRYKIIEKRQSVAFWCNPISGHATLYWYQQILGQGPKLLIQFQNNGVVDDSQLPKDRFSAERLKGVDSTLKIQPAKLEDSAVYLCASSSRLLFGNTIYFGEGSWLTVV.

The genes are TRBV6-4 and TRBJ2-3, with a weak D call TRBD2 (6 bases). V was clipped by 3 bases and J by 2 bases, with 12 bases between them. Per germline, CDR1 MRHNA and CDR2 SNTAGT. This CDR3 comprises 15 residues. The CDR3 is CASSEGGMNTDTQYF. CDR3 coding DNA: TGTGCCAGCAGTGAAGGCGGGATGAACACAGATACGCAGTATTTT.